This T cell receptor beta chain was found in a study of molecular identifiers for immune sequencing clone quantification. This clonotype came up many times. Preparation of the bulk TCR libraries relied on previously described methods and listed TCR primers. MiXCR, applied by TCRdb to the PCR reads, yields one record per CDR3 protein. The table includes some 100,000 distinct CDR3 sequences, about 20% detected once. Trimming cost V 0 bases and J 10 bases, with 13 bases left between them. This CDR3 has 15 residues. Looked up from germline, CDR1 is SEHNR and CDR2 is FQNEAQ (reference sequence). The chain is built from TRBV7-9 and TRBJ1-6, with D unclear. Sequenced sample: naive CD8+ T cells from blood, with Jurkat cell RNA spiked in. Sample subset: FACS-sorted CD8+CD4-CCR7+CD45RA+ naive T cells. This receptor was taken from a human donor in good health. Some libraries in this study had Jurkat cell RNA spiked in. The CDR3: CASSLAFGVGSPLHF. CDR3 in DNA: TGTGCCAGCAGCTTAGCGTTCGGGGTCGGGTCACCCCTCCACTTT.